This TCR beta chain was obtained from a study of post-analysis software for immune sequencing data. Study conclusions and caveats: With F measure, samples from one preparation batch clustered together strongly.

This clonotype has more than one count but fewer than ten. Its antigen remains unknown. TCR beta libraries were prepared from cDNA with unique molecular identifiers. Starting from approximately 0.95 to 9.8 million T cells, the study yielded roughly 0.5 million cDNA molecules. TCRdb ran MiXCR on the PCR reads and lists one entry per CDR3 protein. This table holds about 160,000 distinct CDR3 sequences, under 40% found once. The sequence came from a girl aged 5-17 years with multiple sclerosis. The sequencing used blood, collected after autologous hematopoietic stem cell transplantation.

CDR3 loop: CSPKERTGAWNEQFF. CDR3 sequence (DNA): TGCAGCCCCAAGGAAAGGACTGGGGCTTGGAATGAGCAGTTCTTC. The rearrangement joins TRBV20-1 to TRBJ2-1; D tentatively reads TRBD1 or TRBD2 (5 bases each). The CDR3 covers 15 residues. In germline, CDR1 is DFQATT, CDR2 SNEGSKA (reference sequence).